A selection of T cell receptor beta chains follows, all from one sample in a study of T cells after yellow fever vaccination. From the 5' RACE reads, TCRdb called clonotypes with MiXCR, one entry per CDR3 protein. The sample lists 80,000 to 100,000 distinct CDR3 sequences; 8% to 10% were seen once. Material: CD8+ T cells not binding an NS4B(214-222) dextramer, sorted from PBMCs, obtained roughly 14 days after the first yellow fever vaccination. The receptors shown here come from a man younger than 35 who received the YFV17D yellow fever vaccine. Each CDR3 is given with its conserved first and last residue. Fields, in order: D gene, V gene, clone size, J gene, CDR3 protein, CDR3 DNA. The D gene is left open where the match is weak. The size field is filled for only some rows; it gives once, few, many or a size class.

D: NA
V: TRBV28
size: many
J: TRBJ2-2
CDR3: CASSFSRANTGELFF
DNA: TGTGCCAGCAGTTTTAGCCGGGCGAACACCGGGGAGCTGTTTTTT

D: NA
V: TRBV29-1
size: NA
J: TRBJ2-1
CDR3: CSGLKAGPNEQFF
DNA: TGCAGCGGATTGAAGGCGGGGCCCAATGAGCAGTTCTTC

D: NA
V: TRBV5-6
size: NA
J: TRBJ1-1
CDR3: CASSLAAGTEAFF
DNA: TGTGCCAGCAGCTTGGCCGCTGGGACTGAAGCTTTCTTT

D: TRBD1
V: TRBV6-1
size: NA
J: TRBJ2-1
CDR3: CASSPGTGNEQFF
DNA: TGTGCCAGCAGCCCAGGGACAGGTAATGAGCAGTTCTTC

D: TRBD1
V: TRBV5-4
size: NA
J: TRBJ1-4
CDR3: CASSRTGTGREKLFF
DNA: TGTGCCAGCAGCCGTACCGGGACAGGAAGAGAAAAACTGTTTTTT

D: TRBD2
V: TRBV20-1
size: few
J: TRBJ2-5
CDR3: CCADPPSGANQETQYF
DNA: TGCTGTGCTGACCCCCCCAGCGGGGCAAACCAAGAGACCCAGTACTTC

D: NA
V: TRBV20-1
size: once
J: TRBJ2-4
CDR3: CSAPDTALAKNIQYF
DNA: TGCAGTGCTCCGGACACCGCTCTAGCCAAAAACATTCAGTACTTC

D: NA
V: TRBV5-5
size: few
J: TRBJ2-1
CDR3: CASTPGASTYNEQFF
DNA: TGTGCCAGCACCCCAGGGGCGTCAACCTACAATGAGCAGTTCTTC

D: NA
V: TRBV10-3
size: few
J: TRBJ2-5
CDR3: CAISGPEGGQETQYF
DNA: TGTGCCATCAGTGGTCCGGAGGGGGGGCAAGAGACCCAGTACTTC

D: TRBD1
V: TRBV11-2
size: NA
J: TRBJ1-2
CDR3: CASSGQAGGYTF
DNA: TGTGCCAGCAGCGGACAGGCTGGTGGCTACACCTTC

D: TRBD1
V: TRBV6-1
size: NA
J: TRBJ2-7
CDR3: CASSDWTGGSYEQYF
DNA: TGTGCCAGCAGTGATTGGACAGGGGGCTCCTACGAGCAGTACTTC

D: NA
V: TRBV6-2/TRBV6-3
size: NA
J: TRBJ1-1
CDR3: CASSYPGRYTEAFF
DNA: TGTGCCAGCAGTTACCCCGGACGGTACACTGAAGCTTTCTTT

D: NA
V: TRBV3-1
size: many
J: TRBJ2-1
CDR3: CASSRRGDEQFF
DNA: TGTGCCAGCAGCCGCCGCGGCGATGAGCAGTTCTTC

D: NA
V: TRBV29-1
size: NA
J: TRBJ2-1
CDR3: CSVRDNEQFF
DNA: TGCAGCGTCCGGGACAATGAGCAGTTCTTC

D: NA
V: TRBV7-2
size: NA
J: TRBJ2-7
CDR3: CASSWRTIYEQYF
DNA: TGTGCCAGCAGCTGGCGGACTATCTACGAGCAGTACTTC

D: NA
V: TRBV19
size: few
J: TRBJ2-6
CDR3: CASTLGVSGANVLTF
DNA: TGTGCCAGTACTCTTGGAGTCTCTGGGGCCAACGTCCTGACTTTC

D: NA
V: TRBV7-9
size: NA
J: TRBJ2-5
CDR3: CASTLSGGGGETQYF
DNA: TGTGCCAGCACCCTCTCGGGAGGAGGGGGAGAGACCCAGTACTTC

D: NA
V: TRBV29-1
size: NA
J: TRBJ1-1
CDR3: CSATTGGTEAFF
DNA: TGCAGCGCTACTACTGGGGGCACTGAAGCTTTCTTT

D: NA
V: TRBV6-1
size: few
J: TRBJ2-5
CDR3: CASSEWAGKARETQYF
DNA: TGTGCCAGCAGTGAATGGGCAGGGAAGGCTAGAGAGACCCAGTACTTC

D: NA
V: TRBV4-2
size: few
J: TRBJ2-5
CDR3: CASSQRLSQTQYF
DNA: TGTGCCAGCAGCCAACGCTTAAGCCAGACCCAGTACTTC

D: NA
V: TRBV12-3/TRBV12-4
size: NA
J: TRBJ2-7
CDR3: CASSRLNEQYF
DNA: TGTGCCAGCAGCCGACTCAACGAGCAGTACTTC

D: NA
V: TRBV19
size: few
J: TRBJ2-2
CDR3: CASRREYTGELFF
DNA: TGTGCCAGTAGACGGGAATACACCGGGGAGCTGTTTTTT

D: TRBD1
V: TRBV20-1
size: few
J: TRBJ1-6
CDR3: CSARADREIRSPLHF
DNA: TGCAGTGCTAGGGCGGACAGGGAGATTCGTTCACCCCTCCACTTT

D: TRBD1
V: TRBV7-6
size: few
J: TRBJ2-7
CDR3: CASSSGQGTSSEQYF
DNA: TGTGCCAGCAGCTCGGGACAGGGTACATCCAGCGAGCAGTACTTC

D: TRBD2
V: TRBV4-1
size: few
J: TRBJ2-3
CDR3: CASSFRTSGGSTDTQYF
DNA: TGCGCCAGCAGCTTCCGGACTAGCGGGGGAAGCACAGATACGCAGTATTTT

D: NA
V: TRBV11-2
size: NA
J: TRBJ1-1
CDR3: CASTSLWGSGEAFF
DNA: TGTGCCAGCACCTCCCTCTGGGGCTCTGGTGAAGCTTTCTTT

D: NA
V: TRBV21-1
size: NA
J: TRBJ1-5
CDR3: CASNSHGLPKNEGNQPQHF
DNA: TGTGCCAGCAACTCTCACGGACTGCCAAAGAATGAGGGCAATCAGCCCCAGCATTTT

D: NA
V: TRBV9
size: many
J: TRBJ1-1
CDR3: CASSREGLQGTEAFF
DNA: TGTGCCAGCAGCCGTGAGGGGTTACAAGGAACTGAAGCTTTCTTT

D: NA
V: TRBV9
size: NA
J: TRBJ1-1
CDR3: CASSAHPNTEAFF
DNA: TGTGCCAGCAGCGCTCACCCAAACACTGAAGCTTTCTTT

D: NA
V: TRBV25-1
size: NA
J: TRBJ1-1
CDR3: CASSESSATEAFF
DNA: TGTGCCAGCAGTGAAAGCTCAGCCACTGAAGCTTTCTTT

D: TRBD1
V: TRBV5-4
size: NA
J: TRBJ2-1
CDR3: CASSSDRGLRLEQFF
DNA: TGTGCCAGCAGCTCGGACAGGGGGCTTAGATTGGAGCAGTTCTTC

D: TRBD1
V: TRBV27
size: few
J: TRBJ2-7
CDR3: CASSRDRGHEQYF
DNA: TGTGCCAGCAGCCGGGACAGGGGCCACGAGCAGTACTTC

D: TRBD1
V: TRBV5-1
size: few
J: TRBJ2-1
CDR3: CASSQGGGSYNEQFF
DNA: TGCGCCAGCAGCCAAGGGGGCGGCAGTTACAATGAGCAGTTCTTC

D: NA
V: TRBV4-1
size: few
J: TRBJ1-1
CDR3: CASGTGMNTEAFF
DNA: TGCGCCAGCGGAACCGGGATGAACACTGAAGCTTTCTTT

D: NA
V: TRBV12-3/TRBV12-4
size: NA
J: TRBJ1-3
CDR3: CASTITSPANTIYF
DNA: TGTGCCAGCACCATAACGTCCCCCGCCAACACCATATATTTT

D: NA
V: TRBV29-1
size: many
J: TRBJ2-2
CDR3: CSVGRGNTGELFF
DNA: TGCAGCGTTGGTAGGGGCAACACCGGGGAGCTGTTTTTT